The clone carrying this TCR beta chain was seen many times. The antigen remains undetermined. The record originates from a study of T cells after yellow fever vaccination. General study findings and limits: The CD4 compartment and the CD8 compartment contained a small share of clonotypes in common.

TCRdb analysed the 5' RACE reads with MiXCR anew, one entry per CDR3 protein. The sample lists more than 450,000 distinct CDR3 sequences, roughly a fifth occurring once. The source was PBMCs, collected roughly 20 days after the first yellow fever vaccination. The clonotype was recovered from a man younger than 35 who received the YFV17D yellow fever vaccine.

The DNA for the CDR3 is TGTGCCAGCAGCTTGGGGGCCGGGGAGCTGTTTTTT. This gives the protein CASSLGAGELFF. The gene calls are TRBV7-3 and TRBJ2-2; D may be TRBD1 or TRBD2 (5 bases each). Looked up from germline, CDR1 is SGHTA and CDR2 is FQGTGA. V lost 3 bases, J lost 6 bases, and 5 bases lay in between. The CDR3 length is 12 residues.